The 26 T cell receptor beta chains presented below share a single source sample, sequenced in a study of technical replicates of blood from several donors. Some clones are missing from TCRdb's copy, which holds only in-frame ones; the method was immunoSEQ multiplex PCR. Here the sample spans fewer than 75,000 clones, around 93% being singletons. The sample was T cells isolated from PBMCs. These TCRs come from a human donor in good health.

The chain links TRBV11-3 to TRBJ2-1; the match to TRBD2 covers 7 bases. This CDR3 contains 18 residues. The V and J ends lost 1 base and 3 bases, in that order; junction bases with no gene match: 12. Germline lookup yields CDR1 SGHNT and CDR2 YENEEA. The CDR3 DNA reads as TGTGCCAGCAGCTTAGGGTCGGGACTAATGGGCCGCTACAATGAGCAGTTCTTC. It is translated as CASSLGSGLMGRYNEQFF. The full variable domain, with the rest looked up from reference TRBV11-3 and TRBJ2-1, is EAGVVQSPRYKIIEKKQPVAFWCNPISGHNTLYWYLQNLGQGPELLIRYENEEAVDDSQLPKDRFSAERLKGVDSTLKIQPAELGDSAVYLCASSLGSGLMGRYNEQFFGPGTRLTVL.

V and J are TRBV6-1 and TRBJ1-2; D is uncertain. The germline CDR1 and CDR2 sequences are MNHNS and SASEGT. The V end lost 7 bases, the J end lost 4 bases, and 10 bases lay between the germline ends. The CDR3 consists of 12 residues. The CDR3 reads CASTLGVYGYTF. The DNA for the CDR3 is TGTGCCAGCACCTTGGGCGTCTATGGCTACACCTTC.

This clone was observed once. The V call is TRBV28, the J call TRBJ2-1; 8 bases line up with TRBD1. The CDR3 length is 14 residues. In germline, CDR1 is MDHEN, CDR2 SYDVKM. V shed 8 bases and J 4 bases; nucleotides not matched to a gene: 7. The CDR3 region has the DNA TGTGCCAGCGGGGGTCGGGACAGGTACAATGAGCAGTTCTTC. Its translation: CASGGRDRYNEQFF.

The chain links TRBV28 to TRBJ2-1, with a possible D match to TRBD2 (5 bases). The V end lost 6 bases, the J end lost 7 bases, and 13 bases lay between the germline ends. Germline lookup yields CDR1 MDHEN and CDR2 SYDVKM. The CDR3 runs to 13 residues. The CDR3 region is CASSGVIWNEQFF. CDR3 nucleotides: TGTGCCAGCAGCGGGGTTATCTGGAATGAGCAGTTCTTC.

V is TRBV15 and J is TRBJ1-6, with D perhaps TRBD1 (6 bases). Germline CDR1 is LNHNV and CDR2 is YYDKDF (reference sequence). There are 13 residues in the CDR3. Trimming stripped 11 bases from V and 10 bases from J, with 18 bases between. The CDR3 region is CAVNRDGGSPLHF. The CDR3, as DNA: TGTGCCGTCAACAGGGATGGGGGATCACCCCTCCACTTT.

The V call is TRBV2, the J call TRBJ2-1; 9 nucleotides agree with TRBD2. This CDR3 comprises 16 residues. Germline lookup yields CDR1 SNHLY and CDR2 FYNNEI. V lost 7 bases, J lost 9 bases, and 16 bases stayed unmatched. The CDR3 sequence: CASTPRGAGGWGEQFF. As DNA, the CDR3 is TGTGCCAGCACCCCGAGGGGAGCGGGAGGCTGGGGTGAGCAGTTCTTC.

CDR3 bases: TGTGCCAGCAGTTACTCGAGGACAGGGGTCGGGGAGCTGTTTTTT. Translating it yields CASSYSRTGVGELFF. The V call is TRBV27, the J call TRBJ2-2; 9 bases align to TRBD1. Germline assignment: CDR1 MNHEY and CDR2 SMNVEV (reference sequence). V lost 4 bases, J lost 7 bases, and 7 bases stayed unmatched. CDR3 length equals 15 residues.

The J gene is TRBJ1-5, the V gene TRBV28; 9 nucleotides align to TRBD1. Per germline, CDR1 MDHEN and CDR2 SYDVKM. Trimming removed 10 bases from V and 5 bases from J; junction bases left unmatched: 6. This CDR3 has 13 residues. The CDR3 DNA follows: TGTGCCATCCTACAGGGGGCTCATCAGCCCCAGCATTTT. Encoded protein: CAILQGAHQPQHF.

V gene TRBV12-5 combines with J gene TRBJ2-2; 7 bases align to TRBD1. The CDR3 has 17 residues. Germline CDR1 and CDR2: LGHNT and FRNRAP. V gave up 1 base and J gave up 5 bases; unmatched junction bases: 10. This CDR3 reads CASGLDRAGGNTGELFF. CDR3 bases: TGTGCTAGTGGTTTGGATAGGGCAGGGGGAAATACCGGGGAGCTGTTTTTT.

This chain connects TRBV11-2 to TRBJ2-4; TRBD1 aligns across 7 bases. The V segment lost 1 base and the J segment 9 bases; nucleotides outside the gene matches: 6. The CDR3 runs to 14 residues. The germline V gene encodes CDR1 SGHAT and CDR2 FQNNGV. In DNA form, the CDR3 reads TGTGCCAGCAGCTTAGGAGGGGGCGCCGCCATTCAGTACTTC. Translation gives CASSLGGGAAIQYF.

A single count supports this clone. This chain links TRBV19 with TRBJ2-7, with 9 bases fitting TRBD1. Germline V gene data show CDR1 as LNHDA and CDR2 as SQIVND (reference sequence). This CDR3 is built from 15 residues. J gave up 6 bases and V 5 bases, and 11 bases lay outside the gene matches. CDR3 in amino acids: CASSGPGQGFVEQYF. CDR3 sequence (DNA): TGTGCCAGTAGTGGACCGGGACAGGGCTTTGTCGAGCAGTACTTC. Variable domain in full (rest from reference TRBV19 and TRBJ2-7): DGGITQSPKYLFRKEGQNVTLSCEQNLNHDAMYWYRQDPGQGLRLIYYSQIVNDFQKGDIAEGYSVSREKKESFPLTVTSAQKNPTAFYLCASSGPGQGFVEQYFGPGTRLTVT.

This chain links TRBV18 with TRBJ2-3, with 12 positions matching TRBD1. V lost 0 bases to trimming and J lost 4 bases; unmatched junction nucleotides: 5. CDR3 size: 17 residues. CDR1 and CDR2 (germline): KGHSH, LQKENI. The CDR3: CASSPPTGTGGSDTQYF. Here the CDR3 DNA reads TGTGCCAGCTCACCACCTACCGGGACAGGGGGCTCAGATACGCAGTATTTT.

This chain uses TRBV5-8 with TRBJ2-5, with a weak D call TRBD1 (6 bases). The V end lost 6 bases, the J end lost 5 bases, and 17 bases lay between the germline ends. Per germline, CDR1 SGHTS and CDR2 YDEGEE. This CDR3 region has 14 residues. The CDR3 here is CASKRVGATETQYF. CDR3 nucleotide sequence: TGTGCCAGCAAAAGGGTGGGGGCTACGGAGACCCAGTACTTC.

This CDR3 is CASSQGNYGYTF. The CDR3 DNA is TGTGCCAGCAGTCAGGGTAACTATGGCTACACCTTC. V gene TRBV6-5 combines with J gene TRBJ1-2; D might be TRBD1 (5 bases). This CDR3 has 12 amino acids. CDR1 and CDR2 (germline): MNHEY, SVGAGI. V gave up 5 bases and J gave up 1 base, with 5 bases separating them.

The genes are TRBV6-6 and TRBJ2-3; the match to TRBD2 covers 9 bases. Unmatched junction bases numbered 9, after V lost 8 bases and J lost 6 bases. Germline CDR1 is MNHNY and CDR2 is SVGAGI (reference sequence). The CDR3 covers 14 residues. CDR3 residues: CASGSGTSFDTQYF. In DNA form, the CDR3 reads TGTGCCAGCGGTTCAGGGACTAGCTTTGATACGCAGTATTTT.

This sequence joins TRBV10-1 and TRBJ2-7; D remains ambiguous. The CDR3 has 11 residues. Trimming took 0 bases from V and 10 from J, leaving 7 bases between them. The germline gives CDR1 WNHNN, CDR2 SYGVQD (reference sequence). The CDR3 is CASSESLPQYF. The CDR3 DNA sequence: TGCGCCAGCAGTGAGTCCCTCCCCCAGTACTTC.

This clone has only one observation. The V call is TRBV5-1, the J call TRBJ2-3, with 14 bases aligning to TRBD2. The CDR3 covers 19 residues. V lost 0 bases, J lost 0 bases, and 6 bases stayed unmatched. The germline CDR1 and CDR2 sequences are SGHRS and YFSETQ. Here the CDR3 DNA reads TGCGCCAGCAGCTTGGGACTAGCGGGAGGGACAACTAGCACAGATACGCAGTATTTT. Translated, it gives CASSLGLAGGTTSTDTQYF.

The gene calls are TRBV28 and TRBJ2-7; D call uncertain. This CDR3 contains 14 residues. With 4 bases removed from V and 2 bases from J, the gap between germline ends came to 12 bases. Germline CDR1 reads MDHEN; CDR2 reads SYDVKM. CDR3 region: CASSSLNTAYEQYF. The CDR3, as DNA: TGTGCCAGCAGTTCCCTCAACACAGCCTACGAGCAGTACTTC.

The CDR3: CASSEFPGGETQYF. The CDR3 DNA reads TGTGCCAGCAGTGAATTCCCAGGAGGAGAGACCCAGTACTTC. V usage is TRBV6-1 and J usage is TRBJ2-5; the D gene is possibly TRBD2 (5 bases). Germline assignment: CDR1 MNHNS and CDR2 SASEGT. V lost 2 bases to trimming and J lost 4 bases, with 11 bases between them. CDR3 size: 14 residues.

V gene TRBV5-1 combines with J gene TRBJ1-1; the match to TRBD1 covers 7 bases. Germline-derived CDR1 and CDR2 are SGHRS and YFSETQ. Trimming removed 4 bases from V and 6 bases from J; junction bases left unmatched: 6. CDR3 size: 13 residues. CDR3 coding DNA: TGCGCCAGCAGCGTTGACAGGGAGCCTGAAGCTTTCTTT. Amino acid sequence: CASSVDREPEAFF.

The gene calls are TRBV5-1 and TRBJ1-1; 9 nucleotides match TRBD1. V trimming: 3 bases; J trimming: 1 base; junction bases outside the gene matches: 1. The CDR3 consists of 14 residues. Germline values: CDR1 SGHRS, CDR2 YFSETQ. CDR3 loop: CASSWDRANTEAFF. The CDR3 DNA sequence: TGCGCCAGCAGCTGGGACAGGGCGAACACTGAAGCTTTCTTT.

The rearrangement links TRBV5-1 to TRBJ2-7, with 10 bases lining up with TRBD1. The V gene end was trimmed by 4 bases and the J gene end by 7 bases; junction bases not matched to a gene: 14. The CDR3 has 16 residues. Germline V CDR1 and CDR2: SGHRS, YFSETQ. In nucleotides, the CDR3 is TGCGCCAGCAGCACTAGGACAGGGGGGATTGAGGGTGAGCAGTACTTC. It translates to CASSTRTGGIEGEQYF.

V and J are TRBV28 and TRBJ2-7, with D possibly being TRBD1 (5 bases). Deletions cut 4 bases from V and 3 bases from J, with 10 bases between. The CDR3 loop spans 13 amino acids. Germline loops: CDR1 MDHEN, CDR2 SYDVKM. In DNA form, the CDR3 reads TGTGCCAGCAGTTCAGGGTATTTCTACGAGCAGTACTTC. Residues: CASSSGYFYEQYF.

This CDR3 is CASSLVIGASYNEQFF. CDR3 nucleotide sequence: TGCGCCAGCAGCTTGGTTATAGGGGCCTCCTACAATGAGCAGTTCTTC. The genes are TRBV5-1 and TRBJ2-1, with a tentative D call TRBD1 (5 bases). CDR3 length equals 16 residues. Trimming cost V 0 bases and J 0 bases, with 10 bases left between them. CDR1 and CDR2 from the germline V gene are SGHRS and YFSETQ.

This clone was counted once. V and J are TRBV11-2 and TRBJ2-7; 7 bases agree with TRBD1. The V segment lost 1 base and the J segment 9 bases; nucleotides outside the gene matches: 24. CDR1 is SGHAT, CDR2 FQNNGV, per germline. CDR3 length equals 19 residues. CDR3 loop: CASSLVRARDSAAVRRQYF. In nucleotides, the CDR3 is TGTGCCAGCAGCTTAGTCCGGGCTAGGGACAGTGCAGCGGTACGTAGGCAGTACTTC.

The J gene is TRBJ2-7, the V gene TRBV10-3, with 11 bases aligning to TRBD2. V gave up 9 bases and J gave up 3 bases; unmatched junction bases: 1. The CDR3 runs to 12 residues. The germline CDR1 and CDR2 sequences are ENHRY and SYGVKD. The DNA for the CDR3 is TGTGCCATTAGCGGGGGGGACTACGAGCAGTACTTC. Its translation is CAISGGDYEQYF.